This T cell receptor beta chain was documented in a study of T cells of healthy individuals. At least ten counts were recorded for this clonotype. TCRdb reprocessed the 5' RACE reads with MiXCR, giving one entry per CDR3 protein. The sample shows more than 60,000 distinct CDR3 sequences, about 16% of them seen only once. The germline CDR1 and CDR2 sequences are SGHRS and YFSETQ. There are 14 residues in the CDR3. V was pared by 6 bases and J by 0 bases, with 10 bases between. The chain couples TRBV5-1 to TRBJ2-1; D ambiguous. The origin of this receptor is a human donor in good health. CDR3 loop: CASTELDSYNEQFF. The CDR3 nucleotides are TGCGCCAGCACCGAGCTGGACTCCTACAATGAGCAGTTCTTC.